The 30 T cell receptor beta chains given below trace back to one sample, sequenced in a study of T cell repertoires in cytomegalovirus infection. From the reads, TCRdb called clonotypes with MiXCR, one entry per CDR3 protein. This repertoire shows roughly 860,000 distinct CDR3 sequences, 30% to 35% found once; its top ten account for over 10%. These TCRs are of unknown antigen specificity. Source: cultured CD8+ T cells from PBMCs, taken from culture after CMV antigen stimulation. These receptors came from a human donor in good health (CMV status not recorded). Some clones in this sample may be carry-over from other donors' samples.

This clonotype came up many times. V usage is TRBV4-1 and J usage is TRBJ2-1, with a weak D call TRBD1 (6 bases). V lost 3 bases and J lost 7, with 13 bases in between. Germline values: CDR1 MGHRA, CDR2 YSYEKL. The CDR3 length is 14 residues. The DNA of the CDR3 is TGCGCCAGCAGCCACGGGCTGGGGGCGAATGAGCAGTTCTTC. Residues: CASSHGLGANEQFF.

This clonotype appeared many times. This chain links TRBV7-2 with TRBJ1-1, with D possibly TRBD1 on 5 matching bases. V was cut by 1 base and J by 4 bases, with 10 bases left in between. Germline V gives CDR1 SGHTA, CDR2 FQGNSA. There are 14 residues in the CDR3. The CDR3 DNA reads as TGTGCCAGCAGCTTAGACGCAGGGCTCACTGAAGCTTTCTTT. Amino acids: CASSLDAGLTEAFF.

As DNA, the CDR3 is TGTGCCAGCAGCTCACCGCGCAGGGGGCCCCTCCAAGAGACCCAGTACTTC. Translating it yields CASSSPRRGPLQETQYF. The V gene is TRBV11-2, the J gene TRBJ2-5, with TRBD1 identical over 8 bases. The CDR3 runs to 17 residues. CDR1 is SGHAT and CDR2 is FQNNGV in the germline V gene. Trimming took 4 bases from V and 1 from J; bases not matched to a gene: 11.

The chain uses TRBV5-6 and TRBJ2-1, with 8 bases aligning to TRBD2. The V and J ends lost 0 bases and 2 bases, in that order; junction bases with no gene match: 7. CDR1 and CDR2 (germline): SGHDT, YYEEEE. This CDR3 has 17 amino acids. CDR3 sequence: CASSLALGAGAYNEQFF. In DNA form, the CDR3 reads TGTGCCAGCAGCTTGGCCCTGGGAGCGGGGGCCTACAATGAGCAGTTCTTC. The entire variable domain, with the rest obtained from reference TRBV5-6 and TRBJ2-1, is as follows: DAGVTQSPTHLIKTRGQQVTLRCSPKSGHDTVSWYQQALGQGPQFIFQYYEEEERQRGNFPDRFSGHQFPNYSSELNVNALLLGDSALYLCASSLALGAGAYNEQFFGPGTRLTVL.

This clonotype appeared a few times. The chain joins TRBV11-2 to TRBJ1-2; D possibly corresponds to TRBD1 (5 bases). This CDR3 spans 14 amino acids. V was pared by 4 bases and J by 1 base, with 10 bases between. The germline V gene has CDR1 SGHAT and CDR2 FQNNGV. CDR3 in amino acids: CASSYRGYNYGYTF. The CDR3 DNA sequence: TGTGCCAGCAGCTACCGGGGGTATAACTATGGCTACACCTTC.

This clonotype was picked up many times. This chain connects TRBV7-2 to TRBJ2-1; TRBD1 aligns across 11 bases. The CDR3 spans 16 residues. CDR1 SGHTA and CDR2 FQGNSA come from the germline V gene. With 5 bases clipped from V and 6 bases from J, the junction kept 9 bases outside the gene matches. The CDR3 coding sequence is TGTGCCAGCAGCCAGGGACAGGGGGATCTCTTCAATGAGCAGTTCTTC. It specifies CASSQGQGDLFNEQFF.

This chain uses TRBV20-1 with TRBJ2-1; 9 nucleotides agree with TRBD2. The germline gives CDR1 DFQATT, CDR2 SNEGSKA (reference sequence). J was trimmed by 0 bases and V by 0 bases; bases with no gene match: 15. The CDR3 is 20 residues long. The DNA for the CDR3 is TGCAGTGCTAGAGATTGGTTGTCCAGCGGGGGGCCGAGCTCCTACAATGAGCAGTTCTTC. Its protein is CSARDWLSSGGPSSYNEQFF.

This clonotype was detected only a few times. V usage is TRBV12-3 or TRBV12-4 and J usage is TRBJ2-2, with 8 bases fitting TRBD1. V dropped 4 bases and J dropped 4; count of bases not matched to a gene: 8. This CDR3 has 16 residues. CDR3 sequence (DNA): TGTGCCAGCAGTTCCCCTAGGACAGGGATCACCGGGGAGCTGTTTTTT. As protein: CASSSPRTGITGELFF.

The sample holds a few counts of this clonotype. The rearrangement joins TRBV6-6 to TRBJ1-6; D unresolved. Per germline, CDR1 MNHNY and CDR2 SVGAGI (reference sequence). Trimming shortened V by 5 bases and J by 5 bases, and 13 bases separated the two germline ends. The CDR3 runs to 15 residues. CDR3 nucleotides: TGTGCCAGCAGTGGAACGGTTGCCGATAATTCACCCCTCCACTTT. Translation gives CASSGTVADNSPLHF.

This chain links TRBV7-9 with TRBJ2-1, with TRBD1 matching 11 bases. Germline lookup yields CDR1 SEHNR and CDR2 FQNEAQ (reference sequence). This CDR3 has 16 amino acids. The ends lost 5 bases at V and 6 bases at J; junction bases unmatched: 9. The DNA for the CDR3 is TGTGCCAGCAGCCCAACGGACAGGGGGCGCGGCAATGAGCAGTTCTTC. Protein: CASSPTDRGRGNEQFF.

The J gene is TRBJ2-3, the V gene TRBV7-6; 14 bases map to TRBD2. V trimming: 6 bases; J trimming: 5 bases; junction bases outside the gene matches: 4. The CDR3 consists of 15 residues. Germline CDR1 is SGHVS and CDR2 is FNYEAQ. As DNA, the CDR3 is TGTGCCAGCAGGCGGACTAGCGGGGGGTTAGATACGCAGTATTTT. Translating it yields CASRRTSGGLDTQYF.

The genes are TRBV15 and TRBJ2-4; 12 nucleotides agree with TRBD2. This CDR3 is 17 amino acids long. V was pared by 11 bases and J by 4 bases, with 15 bases of the junction left unmatched. CDR1 is LNHNV, CDR2 YYDKDF, per germline (reference sequence). The CDR3 bases are TGTGCCGAATTCTCGCCAGCCCTAGCGGGGGGGAAAAACATTCAGTACTTC. It specifies CAEFSPALAGGKNIQYF.

This clonotype was counted a few times. The chain carries TRBV7-6 and TRBJ1-2; D might be TRBD1 (5 bases). CDR1 is SGHVS and CDR2 is FNYEAQ in the germline V gene. This CDR3 is built from 14 residues. Trimming stripped 0 bases from V and 3 bases from J, with 8 bases between. CDR3 bases: TGTGCCAGCAGCTTAGCGGCCAGGGACTATGGCTACACCTTC. Translated: CASSLAARDYGYTF.

Ten or more counts support this clonotype. The chain recombines TRBV7-8 with TRBJ2-5, with a possible D match to TRBD2 (5 bases). CDR3 size: 16 residues. Per the germline V gene, CDR1 is SGHVS and CDR2 is FQNEAQ. V dropped 8 bases and J dropped 2 bases, with 21 bases sitting between them. The CDR3 sequence: CASRTDGEGPQETQYF. The CDR3 region has the DNA TGTGCCAGCCGGACGGACGGGGAAGGGCCACAAGAGACCCAGTACTTC.

The genes are TRBV7-8 and TRBJ2-7; D tentatively reads TRBD1 or TRBD2 (6 bases each). The germline V gene has CDR1 SGHVS and CDR2 FQNEAQ. The CDR3 is 15 residues long. The CDR3 loop reads CTSSLGQEGEYEQYV. CDR3 nucleotide sequence: TGTACCAGCAGCTTAGGGCAGGAGGGGGAGTACGAGCAGTACGTC.

The chain recombines TRBV6-6 with TRBJ1-1; the D is unclear. The CDR3 covers 15 residues. CDR1 MNHNY and CDR2 SVGAGI come from the germline V gene (reference sequence). Trimming pared 7 bases from V and 0 bases from J, leaving 15 bases between. The CDR3 nucleotides read TGTGCCAGCACCGCCGGACGAGGATTGAACACTGAAGCTTTCTTT. It codes for CASTAGRGLNTEAFF.

The table lists this clonotype with many counts. The V gene is TRBV12-3 or TRBV12-4, the J gene TRBJ2-3, with a tentative D call TRBD1 (6 bases). The CDR3 is 20 amino acids. With 3 bases removed from V and 0 bases from J, the gap between germline ends came to 25 bases. The CDR3 protein is CASSFAPPPAVRGSTDTQYF. The CDR3 coding sequence is TGTGCCAGCAGTTTCGCCCCCCCACCGGCCGTGAGGGGGAGCACAGATACGCAGTATTTT.

The J gene is TRBJ1-5, the V gene TRBV9, with a weak D call TRBD1 (6 bases). Trimming cost V 4 bases and J 3 bases, with 11 bases left between them. The CDR3 is 14 amino acids. Germline assignment: CDR1 SGDLS and CDR2 YYNGEE. The CDR3 loop reads CASSPWGANQPQHF. The CDR3 DNA sequence: TGTGCCAGCAGCCCATGGGGGGCCAATCAGCCCCAGCATTTT.

This clonotype was observed a handful of times. The genes are TRBV4-1 and TRBJ1-4, with 7 nucleotides matching TRBD1. CDR1 and CDR2 from the germline V gene are MGHRA and YSYEKL. The CDR3 is made up of 18 amino acids. Unmatched junction bases numbered 17, after V lost 3 bases and J lost 7 bases. The CDR3: CASSQPRGLLRQGEKLFF. CDR3 in DNA: TGCGCCAGCAGCCAGCCCCGTGGGCTTTTAAGACAGGGTGAAAAACTGTTTTTT.

This clonotype has a count of ten or more. The V gene is TRBV6-6, the J gene TRBJ2-7; D ambiguous. The CDR3 is 15 amino acids. Germline CDR1 is MNHNY and CDR2 is SVGAGI (reference sequence). Trimming left V 6 bases short and J 0 bases short, with 15 bases between. CDR3 protein: CASSLGRAASYEQYV. Here the CDR3 DNA reads TGTGCCAGCAGCCTTGGTAGGGCAGCCTCCTACGAGCAGTACGTC.

J is TRBJ2-3 and V is TRBV7-6; 10 bases are a match to TRBD2. Trimming took 3 bases from V and 3 from J; bases not matched to a gene: 9. The CDR3 runs 17 residues. Germline loops: CDR1 SGHVS, CDR2 FNYEAQ. In nucleotides, the CDR3 is TGTGCCAGCAGCTTCTTTAGCGGGGGGCCGGATACAGATACGCAGTATTTT. Its protein is CASSFFSGGPDTDTQYF.

This clonotype was recorded a few times. The J gene is TRBJ2-7, the V gene TRBV12-3 or TRBV12-4; D not resolved. Trimming left V 5 bases short and J 6 bases short, with 11 bases between. The CDR3 is 12 residues long. CDR3 nucleotides: TGTGCCAGCAGTATTGACCGGGCCGAGCAGTACTTC. Its translation is CASSIDRAEQYF.

In DNA form, the CDR3 reads TGTGCCATCATGCCCATCTCTGGAAACACCATATATTTT. Its protein is CAIMPISGNTIYF. V usage is TRBV10-3 and J usage is TRBJ1-3; D gene uncertain. CDR3 length equals 13 residues. CDR1 ENHRY and CDR2 SYGVKD come from the germline V gene. Between the trimmed V and J ends, which lost 7 bases and 0 bases, there was a span of 7 bases.

At least ten counts were recorded for this clonotype. CDR3 sequence (DNA): TGTGCCAGCAGCCTAACGGGAGCGGGGGGCTACAATGAGCAGTTCTTC. Its translation: CASSLTGAGGYNEQFF. The chain employs TRBV7-6 and TRBJ2-1, with 9 bases that match TRBD2. With 5 bases clipped from V and 3 bases from J, the junction kept 8 bases outside the gene matches. CDR3 length: 16 amino acids. CDR1 SGHVS and CDR2 FNYEAQ come from the germline V gene.

The chain combines TRBV18 with TRBJ2-1; D gene unclear. Per the germline V gene, CDR1 is KGHSH and CDR2 is LQKENI. This CDR3 is 14 amino acids long. V dropped 1 base and J dropped 3 bases, with 7 bases sitting between them. CDR3 nucleotides: TGTGCCAGCTCACCACTAACAAGCTACAATGAGCAGTTCTTC. This codes for CASSPLTSYNEQFF.

This clonotype has at least ten counts. This chain connects TRBV7-6 to TRBJ2-2, with TRBD1 matching 8 bases. V lost 1 base and J lost 7; bases outside the gene matches: 5. The germline V gene has CDR1 SGHVS and CDR2 FNYEAQ. The CDR3 is 15 residues long. CDR3 in DNA: TGTGCCAGCAGCTTAGGACAGGGGTATAGCGGGGAGCTGTTTTTT. Protein product: CASSLGQGYSGELFF.

Written as DNA, the CDR3 is TGTGCCAGCAGCCCTACTCTATTAAGACAGGAAGCTAACTATGGCTACACCTTC. Amino acid sequence: CASSPTLLRQEANYGYTF. The chain uses TRBV5-5 and TRBJ1-2, with a tentative D call TRBD1 (6 bases). V was clipped by 4 bases and J by 0 bases, with 22 bases between them. The CDR3 extends over 18 amino acids. Germline CDR1 is SGHKS and CDR2 is YYEKEE (reference sequence).

CDR3 sequence (DNA): TGTGCCAGCAGCTTTAACAGCCCATCTGGCTACACCTTC. Translating gives CASSFNSPSGYTF. The V and J genes are TRBV7-9 and TRBJ1-2; unclear D gene. Germline CDR1 SEHNR, CDR2 FQNEAQ (reference sequence). V was clipped by 3 bases and J by 7 bases, with 12 bases between them. The CDR3 contains 13 residues.

The chain uses TRBV6-5 and TRBJ2-5; no clear D gene. Germline CDR1 MNHEY, CDR2 SVGAGI. CDR3 size: 14 residues. The V end lost 1 base, the J end lost 1 base, and 7 bases lay between the germline ends. CDR3 DNA: TGTGCCAGCAGTTACTTTGGCAGCCAAGAGACCCAGTACTTC. Translated: CASSYFGSQETQYF.

This clonotype came up a few times. The gene calls are TRBV4-1 and TRBJ1-4, with D unresolved. V shed 0 bases and J shed 7 bases, with 3 bases lying between them. Germline V gene data show CDR1 as MGHRA and CDR2 as YSYEKL. The CDR3 runs 12 residues. The chain's CDR3 is CASSQDSEKLFF. The CDR3 DNA follows: TGCGCCAGCAGCCAAGATTCTGAAAAACTGTTTTTT.